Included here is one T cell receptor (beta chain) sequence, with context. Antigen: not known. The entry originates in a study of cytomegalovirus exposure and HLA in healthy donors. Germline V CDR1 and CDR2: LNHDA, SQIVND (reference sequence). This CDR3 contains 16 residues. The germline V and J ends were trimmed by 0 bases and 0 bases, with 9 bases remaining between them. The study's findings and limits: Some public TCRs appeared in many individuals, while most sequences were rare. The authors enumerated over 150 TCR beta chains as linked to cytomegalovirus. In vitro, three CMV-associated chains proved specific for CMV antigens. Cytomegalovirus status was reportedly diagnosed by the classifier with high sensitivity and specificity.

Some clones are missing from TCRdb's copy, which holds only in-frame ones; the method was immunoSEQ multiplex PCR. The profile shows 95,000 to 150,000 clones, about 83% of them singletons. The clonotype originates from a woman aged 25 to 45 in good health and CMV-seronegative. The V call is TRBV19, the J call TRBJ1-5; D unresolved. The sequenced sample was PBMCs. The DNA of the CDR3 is TGTGCCAGTAGTATAGAACCGGGTTATAGCAATCAGCCCCAGCATTTT. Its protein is CASSIEPGYSNQPQHF.